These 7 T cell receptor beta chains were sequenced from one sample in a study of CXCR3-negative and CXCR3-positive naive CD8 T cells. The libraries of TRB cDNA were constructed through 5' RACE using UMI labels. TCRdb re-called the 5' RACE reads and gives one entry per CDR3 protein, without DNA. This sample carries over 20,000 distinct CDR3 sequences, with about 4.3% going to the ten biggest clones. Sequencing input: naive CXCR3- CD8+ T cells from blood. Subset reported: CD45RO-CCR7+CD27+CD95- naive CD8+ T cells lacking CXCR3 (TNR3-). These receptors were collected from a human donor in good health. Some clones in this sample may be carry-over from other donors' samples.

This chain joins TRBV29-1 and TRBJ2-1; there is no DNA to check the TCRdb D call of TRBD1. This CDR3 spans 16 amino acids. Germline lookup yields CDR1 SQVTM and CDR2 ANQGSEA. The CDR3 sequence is CSVEGIGTGQINEQFF.

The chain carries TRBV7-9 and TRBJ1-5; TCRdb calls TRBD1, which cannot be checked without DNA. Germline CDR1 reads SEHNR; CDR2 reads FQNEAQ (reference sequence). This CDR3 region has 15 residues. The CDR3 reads CASSSTGTGNQPQHF.

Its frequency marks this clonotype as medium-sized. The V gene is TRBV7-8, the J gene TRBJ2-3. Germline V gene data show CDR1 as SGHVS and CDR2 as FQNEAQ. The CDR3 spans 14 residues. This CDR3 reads CASSLVSYTDTQYF. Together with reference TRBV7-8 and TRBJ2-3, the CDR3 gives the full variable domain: GAGVSQSPRYKVAKRGQDVALRCDPISGHVSLFWYQQALGQGPEFLTYFQNEAQLDKSGLPSDRFFAERPEGSVSTLKIQRTQQEDSAVYLCASSLVSYTDTQYFGPGTRLTVL.

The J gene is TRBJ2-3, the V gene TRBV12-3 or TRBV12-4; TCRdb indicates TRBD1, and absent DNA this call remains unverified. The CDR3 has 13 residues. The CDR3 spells CAIRDTSTDTQYF.

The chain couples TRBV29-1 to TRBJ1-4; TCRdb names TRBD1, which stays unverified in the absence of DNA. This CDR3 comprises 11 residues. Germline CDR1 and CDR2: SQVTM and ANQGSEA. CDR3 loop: CSVLSAEKLFF.

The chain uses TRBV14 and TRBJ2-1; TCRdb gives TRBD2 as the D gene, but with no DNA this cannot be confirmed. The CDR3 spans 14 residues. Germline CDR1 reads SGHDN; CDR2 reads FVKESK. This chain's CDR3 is CASSQDLAGSEQFF. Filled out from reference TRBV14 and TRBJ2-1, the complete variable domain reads EAGVTQFPSHSVIEKGQTVTLRCDPISGHDNLYWYRRVMGKEIKFLLHFVKESKQDESGMPNNRFLAERTGGTYSTLKVQPAELEDSGVYFCASSQDLAGSEQFFGPGTRLTVL.

The CDR3 region is CATRIALQETQYF. The chain links TRBV12-3 or TRBV12-4 to TRBJ2-5; TCRdb outputs TRBD2, but without DNA this stays unchecked. CDR3 length equals 13 residues.